This record concerns one T cell receptor (beta chain) sequence. Which antigen it targets is not known. Base qualities are not recorded, but no much larger clone differs from it by a single base. This entry belongs to a study of cytomegalovirus exposure and HLA in healthy donors (dated by TCRdb to the late 2010s). The study in broad terms: An earlier analysis of approximately 550 of the donors reported roughly 300 Gb of sequence data and some 120 million unique TCR beta sequences from 150 million to 200 million T cells. To study patterns of TCR occurrence, a later analysis re-analyzed previously published TCR beta repertoires from around 660 donors and added high-resolution HLA genotyping. The T cell repertoires of under 700 subjects were profiled by immunosequencing and related to cytomegalovirus serostatus. High-throughput TCR immunosequencing, statistical association of individual TCRs with disease status, and machine learning were combined to predict cytomegalovirus infection status. The number of donors typed differed by locus, with about 629-640 for A, B, C, DRB1 and DQB1, roughly 520 for DQA1, approximately 580 for DPA1, and some 440 for DPB1. The study was designed to test whether signatures of past pathogen exposure could be identified by cataloging public T cell receptors. Among some 410 genotyped donors of the cohort, an average of approximately 200,000 unique TCR beta nucleotide sequences was sequenced per donor, of which roughly 17% were non-productive. Genome-wide SNP genotypes for about 55% of the 666 donors were used in a later genetic analysis, which treated that subset as a discovery cohort. The genetic ancestry cluster associated with self-reported Caucasian donors included about 84% of the 398 genotyped donors. Rather than drawing on any new phenotypic data, the later analysis identified candidate immune exposures from TCR beta sequences and the way those sequences occurred across donors. A separate validation cohort of over 95 different subjects was used in addition to the approximately 700-subject first cohort. Every discovery cohort repertoire had been produced on one sequencing platform. An earlier analysis of 587 of the donors used high-throughput TCR beta sequencing to judge whether each TCR beta V gene segment behaved as functional or pseudogenic. An early release that covered 500 to 800 HLA-typed donors contained about 300 gigabases of sequencing data and 70 million to 100 million unique TCR sequences. Roughly 5 DR-DQ haplotypes were treated as single units for association and clustering because of strong linkage in the cohort. HLA typing included class I and class II loci at four-digit resolution. Donor age, sex, ethnicity and CMV serostatus were compiled together with the repertoire data.

The cohort consisted of 666 healthy bone marrow donors. All cohort members were sampled while nominally healthy, although unrecorded immune exposures were likely present. The donor was CMV seronegative and belonged to the group of 352 seronegative cohort members. Each donor provided a peripheral blood sample, and peripheral blood mononuclear cells were used for TCR beta sequencing. Genomic DNA extraction from the blood cell samples was performed with the Qiagen DNeasy Blood Extraction Kit. Beyond this particular receptor, the publication reports: In both the original and validation cohorts, the classifier was reported to diagnose cytomegalovirus status with high specificity and sensitivity. According to the authors, the approach could potentially be generalized to other disease states and immunological phenotypes. Because counts were too low, roughly 16 rarely observed V segments, including chromosome 9 orphons, were left out of the earlier analysis of 587 of the donors. In a later analysis, most CMV-associated TCR beta chains were found to appear HLA-restricted, with HLA associations seemingly driven largely by CMV exposure. This cohort had only TCR beta chains sequenced, and the lack of alpha or paired-chain data limited which features could be detected. Some IMGT-functional V segments, including TRBV6-2 and TRBV6-3, could not be distinguished by the 87-base-pair reads and were therefore excluded. In the study, about 150 TCR beta chains were listed as associated with cytomegalovirus. A few of the identified cytomegalovirus-associated TCR beta chains were confirmed in vitro to be specific for cytomegalovirus antigens. For the cohort, immune exposure information was limited to CMV serostatus. Specific HLA alleles were associated with over 15,000 TCR beta sequences at a false discovery rate of 0.05 in a later analysis. According to a later analysis, parvovirus B19, influenza, CMV and Epstein-Barr virus appeared linked to several top co-occurrence clusters. In a later genetic analysis, a missense DCLRE1C variant was associated with V-gene and J-gene trimming of TCR beta chains, and the association was replicated in an independent cohort. An earlier analysis of 450 to 750 of the donors showed that most TCR beta V segments appeared in productive rearrangements either about 90% or about 30% of the time, which broadly matched IMGT annotations. Correlated functional status among segregating V segments might reflect linkage disequilibrium, but an unknown experimental factor could not be ruled out. Most TCR sequences were seen in very few donors, while some public TCRs were found in many individuals. In a later genetic analysis, fewer N-insertions in productive TCRs were reported among donors in an Asian-associated ancestry cluster than the 666-donor mean. According to a later analysis, TCR association rates differed among HLA loci, with DRB1 alleles showing the most associated TCRs and HLA-C alleles showing the fewest. The sequencing pipeline was judged likely to have produced a cluster of highly shared sequence variants as a technical artifact. Assigning TCR associations to individual alleles was difficult when HLA alleles, especially DR and DQ, strongly co-occurred. A further reported finding was that TCR beta sequences accurately predicted the HLA-A and HLA-B alleles for most subjects in the first cohort. Compared with equally common non-associated chains, HLA-associated TCR beta chains in a later analysis were more clonally expanded and had lower generation probabilities. Because HLA typing was missing for some donors at each locus, association tests included only the typed subset. Presence/absence analyses assumed roughly uniform sequencing depth across donors, an assumption that may not hold.

The library was prepared using the immunoSEQ multiplex PCR assay. The multiplex PCR relied on a mix of 60 forward primers for TCR Vbeta segments and 13 reverse primers for TCR Jbeta segments. Amplification of the CDR3 region of rearranged TCR beta genes was performed with a multiplex PCR assay on genomic DNA. The amplified TCR beta libraries were sequenced on the Illumina HiSeq System as 87-base-pair reads. Per the authors' processing: A later analysis tallied tens of millions of unique TCR beta chains across the 610 or so repertoires, and roughly 11 million of those chains were shared by two or more donors. To remove PCR and sequencing errors, raw reads were error-corrected and collapsed into unique sequences using a nearest-neighbor algorithm that merged closely related sequences. CDR3 sequences were aligned to IMGT reference sequences to assign V, D and J gene segments. Each retained sequence needed at least a six-nucleotide match to both a V gene segment and a J gene segment. Rearrangements were classified as productive when the CDR3 lacked stop codons and remained in frame with V and J, and all other rearrangements were classified as non-productive. CDR3 was defined by IMGT convention, running from the second conserved V-encoded cysteine to the conserved J-encoded phenylalanine. The earlier analysis of a few hundred of the donors excluded sequences that lacked an unambiguous match to a single V gene segment. In an earlier analysis of 587 of the donors, V segments were called functional above 56.7% productive rearrangements and were called segregating when the between-donor standard deviation exceeded 5%. A statistical classification framework was developed to diagnose cytomegalovirus status using the catalog of TCR beta chain sequences. A later analysis assigned V and J genes by comparing TCR nucleotide sequences with IMGT/GENE-DB human TR gene sequences. The TCRdist pipeline was used in a later analysis to assign CDR3 sequences and most-parsimonious VDJ recombination scenarios. In a later analysis, each TCR beta chain was defined by its CDR3 amino acid sequence together with its V-gene family, and reads lacking a unique V-gene family were excluded. A later analysis removed roughly 590 highly shared, low-generation-probability nucleotide sequences to deal with suspected cross-contamination and a sequencing artifact. In a later analysis, a clonal expansion index was calculated for each public chain from normalized within-repertoire ranks of inferred template counts. In a later analysis, generation probabilities were computed with a VDJ recombination model fitted to out-of-frame rearrangements, and the resulting probabilities were checked against IGoR. A later analysis scored TCR-TCR, TCR-HLA and TCR-CMV co-occurrence with hypergeometric tests, applying a repertoire-size bias correction to TCR pairs. In a later analysis, false discovery rates were estimated by permuting HLA or CMV assignments 20 times. A later analysis grouped co-occurring TCRs with DBSCAN, adding TCRdist sequence similarity when clustering within HLA-allele-positive subsets. For co-occurrence clustering, repertoires with fewer than 30,000 or more than 120,000 public chains were excluded, along with roughly 5 repertoires with anomalous nucleotide sharing. TCRdb mirrors the immuneACCESS table, restricted to in-frame sequences. Some clones are absent from its copies; in checked studies, under half trace to an unresolved V gene, and the reason for the others is unknown. The DNA was the basis for D and trimming; V, J and clone size are from that table. The sample yields some 130,000 clones; roughly 85% were counted once. The biggest ten clones account for approximately 1% of the sample.

The germline V gene provides CDR1 LGHNA and CDR2 YNFKEQ. The CDR3 runs 17 residues from the cysteine to the phenylalanine. CDR3 DNA only is kept here, 51 bases in frame from base 1. V is reduced by 4 bases and J by 0 bases, leaving a spacing of 16 bases between them. The sequencing input was PBMCs. The chain uses TRBV4-2 and TRBJ2-1, and the D gene may be TRBD2, 5 bases matching. The sequence came from a boy between 10 and 17 years old in good health and CMV-seronegative. The DNA is as follows: TGTGCCAGCAGCCCGTACGCGGGTCAGAGCTCCTACAATGAGCAGTTCTTC. This codes for CASSPYAGQSSYNEQFF.